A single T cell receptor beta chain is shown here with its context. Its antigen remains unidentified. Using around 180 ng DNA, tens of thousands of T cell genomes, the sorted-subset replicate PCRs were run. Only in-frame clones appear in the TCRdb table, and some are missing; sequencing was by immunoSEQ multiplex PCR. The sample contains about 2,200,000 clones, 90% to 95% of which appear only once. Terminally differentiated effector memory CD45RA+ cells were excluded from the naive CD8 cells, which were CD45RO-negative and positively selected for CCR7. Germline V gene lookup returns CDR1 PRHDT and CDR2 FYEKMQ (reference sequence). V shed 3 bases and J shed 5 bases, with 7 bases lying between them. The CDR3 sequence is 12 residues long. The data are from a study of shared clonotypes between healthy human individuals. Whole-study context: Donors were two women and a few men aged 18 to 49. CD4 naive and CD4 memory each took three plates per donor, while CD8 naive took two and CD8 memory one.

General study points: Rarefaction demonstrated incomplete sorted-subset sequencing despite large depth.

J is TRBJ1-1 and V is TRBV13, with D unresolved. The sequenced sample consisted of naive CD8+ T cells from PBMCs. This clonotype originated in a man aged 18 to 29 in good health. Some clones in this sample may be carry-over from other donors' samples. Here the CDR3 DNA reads TGTGCCAGCAGCTTTGCGGAGACTGAAGCTTTCTTT. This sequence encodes CASSFAETEAFF.